The present T cell receptor beta chain was sequenced within a study of response to subunit inactivated influenza vaccine. The CDR3 covers 16 residues. Per the germline V gene, CDR1 is MGHRA and CDR2 is YSYEKL. Trimming removed 3 bases from V and 8 bases from J, with 17 bases in between. Study outcomes and limitations: That few new T cells are recruited by each seasonal influenza vaccination was the authors' suggestion.

TCRdb passed the RT-PCR reads through MiXCR, listing each CDR3 protein once. Seen here are 450,000 to 600,000 distinct CDR3 sequences, 6.5% to 8% observed once, and the top ten hold around 12%. Of note for this clonotype: Its antigen is still unknown.

This material consisted of PBMCs from blood, taken 23 to 25 months after vaccination. The chain uses TRBV4-1 and TRBJ1-6; possible D gene TRBD1, 5 bases. This TCR came from a man in his fifties or sixties who received an inactivated influenza vaccine. The CDR3 region has the DNA TGCGCCAGCAGCCAGAAAGGGGTTGGATGGGATTCACCCCTCCACTTT. It specifies CASSQKGVGWDSPLHF.